The clone carrying this T cell receptor (beta chain) was seen more than once but under ten times. CDR1 and CDR2 (germline): DFQATT, SNEGSKA (reference sequence). This CDR3 spans 15 amino acids. Trimming stripped 0 bases from V and 2 bases from J, with 14 bases between. The second PCR ran roughly 7 to 12 cycles with a sample-barcoded 5' primer and J-beta primers. Template switching added a 12-random-nucleotide identifier to every cDNA molecule. A minimum of 2.5 million CDR3-containing paired-end reads was obtained for each sample. In TCRdb, the 5' RACE reads were re-called with MiXCR into one record per CDR3 protein. The sample holds some 1,800,000 distinct CDR3 sequences, around 40% seen once. This specimen comes from a study of blood T cells in healthy people across ages.

The gene calls are TRBV20-1 and TRBJ2-7; D is perhaps TRBD1 (5 bases). Sequenced input: blood. The TCR was taken from a human donor in good health. The CDR3 sequence is CSARDWGRVTYEQYF. Written as DNA, the CDR3 is TGCAGTGCTAGAGATTGGGGCAGGGTAACCTACGAGCAGTACTTC.